Below, 29 T cell receptor beta chains from the same sample are listed, as sequenced in a study of long-term antiretroviral therapy in people with HIV (dated 2022 in TCRdb). Sequencing of the TRB variable region was done with the immunoSEQ hsTCRB v3.0 assay at survey level resolution. Not all clones reach the TCRdb copy of this immuneACCESS table, which keeps in-frame sequences only. Checked studies attribute under half of the gap to unresolved V genes and leave the rest unexplained. The sample records 15,000 to 20,000 clones, roughly 94% of which are singletons. The ten largest account for about 4.6% of the sample. Sequencing was performed on unsorted PBMCs, taken about 6 years after starting antiretroviral therapy. These receptor sequences come from a woman between 50 and 59 years old with HIV.

J is TRBJ1-1 and V is TRBV5-1; 8 bases are a match to TRBD1. Germline CDR1 is SGHRS and CDR2 is YFSETQ. The CDR3 spans 15 residues. V trimming: 0 bases; J trimming: 5 bases; junction bases outside the gene matches: 6. This CDR3 is CASSLGRTGSTEAFF. The CDR3 DNA reads TGCGCCAGCAGCTTGGGCAGGACAGGGTCTACTGAAGCTTTCTTT.

V and J are TRBV15 and TRBJ1-3; tentative D call: TRBD1 (5 bases). With 2 bases removed from V and 0 bases from J, the gap between germline ends came to 8 bases. Germline V gene lookup returns CDR1 LNHNV and CDR2 YYDKDF (reference sequence). The CDR3 is made up of 15 amino acids. The CDR3 bases are TGTGCCACCAGCAGACCGGACAACTCTGGAAACACCATATATTTT. Translated, it gives CATSRPDNSGNTIYF.

In its sample, this clone was seen once. This chain uses TRBV7-2 with TRBJ1-1, with D maybe TRBD1 (6 bases). Germline-derived CDR1 and CDR2 are SGHTA and FQGNSA. The CDR3 is made up of 16 amino acids. Trimming removed 4 bases at V and 7 bases at J, with 22 bases between. The CDR3 DNA sequence: TGTGCCAGCAGCTATTCACCTTACACCGGGACAAGTGAAGCTTTCTTT. It specifies CASSYSPYTGTSEAFF.

The rearrangement joins TRBV19 to TRBJ2-2; 9 nucleotides match TRBD1. The CDR3 has 19 amino acids. V gave up 8 bases and J gave up 4 bases; unmatched junction bases: 20. Germline assignment: CDR1 LNHDA and CDR2 SQIVND (reference sequence). CDR3 sequence: CASLTPNRGQVPVTGELFF. CDR3 bases: TGTGCCAGTTTAACCCCGAACAGGGGGCAGGTACCCGTCACCGGGGAGCTGTTTTTT.

This chain connects TRBV15 to TRBJ2-7; 7 bases fit TRBD1. The CDR3 length is 18 residues. J lost 5 bases, V lost 0 bases, and 16 bases had no gene match. Germline CDR1 is LNHNV and CDR2 is YYDKDF (reference sequence). Here the CDR3 reads CATSRDRISSTGRDEQYF. CDR3 sequence (DNA): TGTGCCACCAGCAGAGATCGAATTTCATCGACAGGGCGCGACGAGCAGTACTTC.

The chain couples TRBV6-5 to TRBJ1-6; the D is unclear. CDR1 is MNHEY and CDR2 is SVGAGI in the germline V gene. V lost 4 bases and J 7 bases, leaving 14 bases between the germline ends. The CDR3 is made up of 15 amino acids. CDR3 in amino acids: CASSSAGAGNSPLHF. Here the CDR3 DNA reads TGTGCCAGCAGTTCGGCGGGCGCAGGAAATTCACCCCTCCACTTT.

The chain has TRBV28 and TRBJ2-1; 8 bases fit TRBD1. V was pared by 5 bases and J by 8 bases, with 14 bases of the junction left unmatched. The CDR3 runs to 16 residues. The germline CDR1 and CDR2 sequences are MDHEN and SYDVKM. In nucleotides, the CDR3 is TGTGCCAGCAGTCCCCGGACAGGGAAGACGGCGGATGAGCAGTTCTTC. It translates to CASSPRTGKTADEQFF.

In this sample, this clone turned up once. The J gene is TRBJ2-7, the V gene TRBV5-4; TRBD1 agrees at 9 bases. Looked up from germline, CDR1 is SGHNT and CDR2 is YYREEE (reference sequence). With 4 bases clipped from V and 3 bases from J, the junction kept 5 bases outside the gene matches. The CDR3 sequence is 14 residues long. The CDR3 reads CASSPDRGLYEQYF. The CDR3 DNA is TGTGCCAGCAGCCCGGACAGGGGACTCTACGAGCAGTACTTC.

Only one count was recorded for this clone. This chain uses TRBV10-3 with TRBJ2-7; the match to TRBD2 covers 8 bases. The germline V gene has CDR1 ENHRY and CDR2 SYGVKD. V dropped 0 bases and J dropped 2; count of bases not matched to a gene: 3. CDR3 length equals 15 residues. The CDR3 region is CAISESTSGPYEQYF. In nucleotides, the CDR3 is TGTGCCATCAGTGAGTCAACTAGCGGACCCTACGAGCAGTACTTC.

This clone was observed a single time. V is TRBV5-1 and J is TRBJ2-1; 7 bases fit TRBD2. Losses at the gene ends were 2 bases for V and 0 bases for J; bases not matched to a gene: 8. CDR1 is SGHRS, CDR2 YFSETQ, per germline. This CDR3 contains 17 residues. CDR3: CASSFGAAGSSYNEQFF. CDR3 nucleotide sequence: TGCGCCAGCAGCTTTGGAGCAGCGGGGAGCTCCTACAATGAGCAGTTCTTC. Full variable domain (rest looked up from reference TRBV5-1 and TRBJ2-1): KAGVTQTPRYLIKTRGQQVTLSCSPISGHRSVSWYQQTPGQGLQFLFEYFSETQRNKGNFPGRFSGRQFSNSRSEMNVSTLELGDSALYLCASSFGAAGSSYNEQFFGPGTRLTVL.

The chain recombines TRBV6-4 with TRBJ2-1; a weak D match, TRBD2 (5 bases). With 7 bases removed from V and 5 bases from J, the gap between germline ends came to 18 bases. This CDR3 is built from 15 residues. Germline V gene lookup returns CDR1 MRHNA and CDR2 SNTAGT. CDR3 residues: CASNPPGLFHNEQFF. CDR3 sequence (DNA): TGTGCCAGCAACCCACCTGGACTGTTCCACAATGAGCAGTTCTTC.

V gene TRBV18 combines with J gene TRBJ1-5, with a possible D match to TRBD1 (5 bases). V was pared by 3 bases and J by 2 bases, with 8 bases between. The CDR3 length is 14 residues. The germline V gene encodes CDR1 KGHSH and CDR2 LQKENI. This chain's CDR3 is CASSPGGGNQPQHF. CDR3 sequence (DNA): TGTGCCAGCTCACCGGGAGGGGGCAATCAGCCCCAGCATTTT.

The chain has TRBV5-1 and TRBJ2-7; 16 bases align to TRBD2. Germline V gene lookup returns CDR1 SGHRS and CDR2 YFSETQ. The CDR3 is 16 residues long. Trimming took 7 bases from V and 2 from J; bases not matched to a gene: 6. The CDR3 DNA follows: TGCGCCAGCTACCCGGGACTAGCGGGAGGGCCCTACGAGCAGTACTTC. Its translation: CASYPGLAGGPYEQYF.

In regard to this clone: Other nucleotide sequences from this sample produce the same CDR3. The chain is built from TRBV6-1 and TRBJ1-5; TRBD1 might be the D (6 bases). V lost 1 base, J lost 7 bases, and 11 bases lay in between. Germline V gives CDR1 MNHNS, CDR2 SASEGT. This CDR3 spans 14 amino acids. CDR3 bases: TGTGCCAGCAGTGAAGTGACAGGAAGACAGCCCCAGCATTTT. Its protein is CASSEVTGRQPQHF.

The V call is TRBV19, the J call TRBJ2-7; D may correspond to TRBD1 or TRBD2 (6 bases each). CDR3 length: 13 amino acids. Germline values: CDR1 LNHDA, CDR2 SQIVND (reference sequence). With 5 bases removed from V and 1 base from J, the gap between germline ends came to 9 bases. CDR3 nucleotide sequence: TGTGCCAGTAGTCGGGGGCCGTCCTACGAGCAGTACTTC. This encodes CASSRGPSYEQYF.

This clone was picked up a small number of times. This chain links TRBV7-2 with TRBJ1-4; D is unresolved. Germline V gives CDR1 SGHTA, CDR2 FQGNSA. V gave up 4 bases and J gave up 8 bases, with 11 bases separating them. The CDR3 consists of 13 residues. The CDR3 DNA is TGTGCCAGCAGCTCAAACGGGGAGGAAAAACTGTTTTTT. Protein: CASSSNGEEKLFF.

The rearrangement joins TRBV4-3 to TRBJ2-2, with 8 bases lining up with TRBD2. The CDR3 has 16 amino acids. Losses at the gene ends were 0 bases for V and 7 bases for J; bases not matched to a gene: 7. CDR1 and CDR2 from the germline V gene are LGHNA and YSLEER. CDR3 region: CASSQDKAGVGGELFF. Written as DNA, the CDR3 is TGCGCCAGCAGCCAAGACAAAGCGGGAGTGGGCGGGGAGCTGTTTTTT.

V usage is TRBV7-9 and J usage is TRBJ2-5; 7 bases map to TRBD2. CDR3 length: 15 residues. Germline CDR1 SEHNR, CDR2 FQNEAQ (reference sequence). With 5 bases clipped from V and 5 bases from J, the junction kept 11 bases outside the gene matches. The CDR3 spells CASSGPERGEETQYF. The CDR3 coding sequence is TGTGCCAGCAGCGGACCCGAGCGGGGAGAGGAGACCCAGTACTTC.

The CDR3 here is CASSGGGLSNQPQHF. Here the CDR3 DNA reads TGTGCCAGCAGTGGCGGGGGGCTGAGCAATCAGCCCCAGCATTTT. This rearrangement joins TRBV2 to TRBJ1-5, with D possibly TRBD1 on 6 matching bases. V was clipped by 4 bases and J by 1 base, with 11 bases between them. From germline, CDR1 is SNHLY and CDR2 FYNNEI. This CDR3 is built from 15 residues.

The chain has TRBV15 and TRBJ2-1; 7 bases map to TRBD2. The V gene's germline CDR1 is LNHNV and CDR2 YYDKDF (reference sequence). CDR3 length equals 15 residues. Trimming cost V 0 bases and J 3 bases; bases outside gene matches: 2. The CDR3 region is CATSREGLVYNEQFF. DNA of the CDR3: TGTGCCACCAGCAGAGAAGGACTAGTCTACAATGAGCAGTTCTTC.

The CDR3 DNA is TGTGCCAGCAGTACCACGTGGGAACAGCCCCAGCATTTT. Protein: CASSTTWEQPQHF. This chain uses TRBV6-5 with TRBJ1-5, with D hard to call. With 5 bases removed from V and 7 bases from J, the gap between germline ends came to 12 bases. The length of the CDR3 is 13 residues. Germline V CDR1 and CDR2: MNHEY, SVGAGI.

This sequence joins TRBV30 and TRBJ2-1, with 9 bases fitting TRBD2. Looked up from germline, CDR1 is GTSNPN and CDR2 is SVGIG (reference sequence). With V trimmed by 2 bases and J by 9 bases, 2 bases remained unmatched. This CDR3 has 12 residues. The CDR3 coding sequence is TGTGCCTGGAGTAGCGGGAGGCCTGAGCAGTTCTTC. It encodes CAWSSGRPEQFF.

The rearrangement uses TRBV10-3 and TRBJ2-2, with TRBD2 matching over 15 bases. Germline CDR1 and CDR2: ENHRY and SYGVKD. The CDR3 is 17 amino acids. V lost 8 bases to trimming and J lost 3 bases; unmatched junction nucleotides: 7. CDR3 DNA sequence: TGTGCCATCGGAAAGGGACTAGCGGGAGGCGACACCGGGGAGCTGTTTTTT. Amino acid sequence: CAIGKGLAGGDTGELFF.

This chain joins TRBV5-4 and TRBJ2-3; 8 bases align to TRBD1. CDR1 and CDR2 from the germline V gene are SGHNT and YYREEE (reference sequence). The V gene end was trimmed by 4 bases and the J gene end by 2 bases; junction bases not matched to a gene: 15. This CDR3 is built from 18 residues. CDR3: CASSPQGAAGWDTDTQYF. The CDR3 DNA reads as TGTGCCAGCAGCCCCCAGGGGGCGGCGGGGTGGGACACAGATACGCAGTATTTT. Drawing the rest from reference TRBV5-4 and TRBJ2-3, the complete variable domain is ETGVTQSPTHLIKTRGQQVTLRCSSQSGHNTVSWYQQALGQGPQFIFQYYREEENGRGNFPPRFSGLQFPNYSSELNVNALELDDSALYLCASSPQGAAGWDTDTQYFGPGTRLTVL.

The chain combines TRBV7-9 with TRBJ1-1; D remains ambiguous. This CDR3 has 12 residues. Germline CDR1 reads SEHNR; CDR2 reads FQNEAQ (reference sequence). V gave up 5 bases and J gave up 5 bases, with 9 bases separating them. As DNA, the CDR3 is TGTGCCAGCAGCGGTAGAGGGACTGAAGCTTTCTTT. Its protein product is CASSGRGTEAFF.

The chain carries TRBV5-1 and TRBJ2-3; D not resolved. V lost 5 bases to trimming and J lost 0 bases, with 16 bases between them. The CDR3 runs 16 residues. Germline V gene lookup returns CDR1 SGHRS and CDR2 YFSETQ. The CDR3 DNA sequence: TGCGCCAGCAGTCCACTTCCATTCCCTAGCACAGATACGCAGTATTTT. Its protein product is CASSPLPFPSTDTQYF.

The V and J genes are TRBV7-9 and TRBJ2-5; 9 bases fit TRBD1. The CDR3 runs to 15 residues. CDR1 is SEHNR and CDR2 is FQNEAQ in the germline V gene (reference sequence). The V and J ends lost 4 bases and 4 bases, in that order; junction bases with no gene match: 7. In DNA, the CDR3 is TGTGCCAGCAGCTCACCAAGGACAGGGGCAGAGACCCAGTACTTC. Translation gives CASSSPRTGAETQYF.

The rearrangement joins TRBV7-2 to TRBJ2-3; D remains unclear. Germline V CDR1 and CDR2: SGHTA, FQGNSA. CDR3 length: 14 residues. Trimming cost V 3 bases and J 2 bases, with 9 bases left between them. This CDR3 is CASSFGPNTDTQYF. In DNA form, the CDR3 reads TGTGCCAGCAGCTTCGGGCCCAACACAGATACGCAGTATTTT.

The rearrangement joins TRBV4-1 to TRBJ2-1; D unclear. Trimming took 0 bases from V and 6 from J, leaving 12 bases between them. CDR3 size: 15 residues. Germline V gene lookup returns CDR1 MGHRA and CDR2 YSYEKL. The CDR3 protein is CASSQEAQLPNEQFF. DNA of the CDR3: TGCGCCAGCAGCCAAGAGGCCCAATTACCCAATGAGCAGTTCTTC.